The entry that follows covers one TCR beta chain sequence. This sample was taken from a study of siplizumab effects on memory and regulatory T cells. Clones were sequenced by immunoSEQ multiplex PCR, and TCRdb holds only the in-frame ones, with some missing. The table includes some 120,000 clones, approximately 94% detected once. The sample taken for sequencing was non-Treg CD4+ T cells sorted from blood. The TCR sequence derives from a human donor in good health.

DNA for the CDR3: TGTGCCAGCAGTCTACAGGGGGGAGGTGAAGCTTTCTTT. Translated, it gives CASSLQGGGEAFF. V and J are TRBV2 and TRBJ1-1; 8 positions agree with TRBD1. This CDR3 has 13 residues. Germline values: CDR1 SNHLY, CDR2 FYNNEI. V gave up 5 bases and J gave up 7 bases; unmatched junction bases: 6.